These 6 T cell receptor beta chains originate from one sample sequenced in a study of cytomegalovirus exposure and HLA in healthy donors. The PCR employed 60 Vbeta primers together with 13 Jbeta primers. The assay was immunoSEQ multiplex PCR, and TCRdb's table has in-frame clones only and misses some. The table lists approximately 59,000 clones, approximately 60% of them singletons. Sequences were obtained from PBMCs. These receptors originate from a man aged 25 to 40 in good health and CMV-seronegative.

V and J are TRBV2 and TRBJ1-6; tentative D call: TRBD1 (6 bases). CDR3 size: 15 residues. Trimming shortened V by 6 bases and J by 5 bases, and 14 bases separated the two germline ends. Germline CDR1 and CDR2: SNHLY and FYNNEI. CDR3 loop: CASRETGLDNSPLHF. The CDR3 DNA reads as TGTGCCAGCAGAGAAACAGGGTTGGATAATTCACCCCTCCACTTT.

This clone was counted once. The rearrangement uses TRBV6-1 and TRBJ2-7; tentative D call: TRBD1 (6 bases). Trimming cost V 7 bases and J 1 base, with 14 bases left between them. CDR1 and CDR2 from the germline V gene are MNHNS and SASEGT. The CDR3 runs to 14 residues. This chain's CDR3 is CASILTGTSYEQYF. The CDR3 nucleotides are TGTGCCAGCATTTTGACAGGCACATCCTACGAGCAGTACTTC.

The chain employs TRBV11-2 and TRBJ2-5; D perhaps matches TRBD2 (6 bases). The CDR3 spans 18 residues. Trimming pared 5 bases from V and 4 bases from J, leaving 26 bases between. Germline CDR1 is SGHAT and CDR2 is FQNNGV. In DNA form, the CDR3 reads TGTGCCAGCAGCAAAACTGGGGCCGTCAAATTGGGGGGAGAGACCCAGTACTTC. Protein sequence: CASSKTGAVKLGGETQYF.

In its sample, this clone was seen once. The V call is TRBV25-1, the J call TRBJ2-7; 7 bases line up with TRBD1. Germline V gene sequence: CDR1 MGHDK, CDR2 SYGVNS. This CDR3 is built from 13 residues. The ends lost 10 bases at V and 2 bases at J; junction bases unmatched: 8. CDR3 nucleotides: TGTGCCATCGAGGACAGGCTTACCTACGAGCAGTACTTC. It specifies CAIEDRLTYEQYF.

The rearrangement links TRBV11-2 to TRBJ2-7, with D unresolved. V shed 7 bases and J shed 0 bases, with 13 bases lying between them. CDR1 is SGHAT, CDR2 FQNNGV, per germline. CDR3 length: 14 residues. The CDR3 coding sequence is TGTGCCAGCACAAGACTCCGAAGCTCCTACGAGCAGTACTTC. This codes for CASTRLRSSYEQYF.

The chain combines TRBV5-4 with TRBJ2-1; 7 bases match TRBD2. The J segment lost 8 bases and the V segment lost 2 bases, leaving 4 bases of the junction unmatched. Per germline, CDR1 SGHNT and CDR2 YYREEE (reference sequence). The CDR3 is 13 amino acids. The CDR3: CASSLGLGDEQFF. The CDR3 nucleotides are TGTGCCAGCAGCTTAGGACTAGGCGATGAGCAGTTCTTC.